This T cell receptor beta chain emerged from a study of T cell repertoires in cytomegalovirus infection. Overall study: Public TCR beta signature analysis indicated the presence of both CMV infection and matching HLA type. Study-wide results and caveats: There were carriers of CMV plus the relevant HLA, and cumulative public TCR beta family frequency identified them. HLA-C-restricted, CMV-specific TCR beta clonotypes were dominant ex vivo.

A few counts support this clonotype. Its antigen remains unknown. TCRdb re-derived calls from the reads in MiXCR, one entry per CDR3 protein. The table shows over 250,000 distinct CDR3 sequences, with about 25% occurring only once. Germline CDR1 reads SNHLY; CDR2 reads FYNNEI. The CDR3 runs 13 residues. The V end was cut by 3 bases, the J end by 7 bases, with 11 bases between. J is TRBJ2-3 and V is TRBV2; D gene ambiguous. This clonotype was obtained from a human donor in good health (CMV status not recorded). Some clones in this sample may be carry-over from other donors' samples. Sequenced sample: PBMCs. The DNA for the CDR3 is TGTGCCAGCAGTGATCCTTTCTCGAATACGCAGTATTTT. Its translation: CASSDPFSNTQYF.